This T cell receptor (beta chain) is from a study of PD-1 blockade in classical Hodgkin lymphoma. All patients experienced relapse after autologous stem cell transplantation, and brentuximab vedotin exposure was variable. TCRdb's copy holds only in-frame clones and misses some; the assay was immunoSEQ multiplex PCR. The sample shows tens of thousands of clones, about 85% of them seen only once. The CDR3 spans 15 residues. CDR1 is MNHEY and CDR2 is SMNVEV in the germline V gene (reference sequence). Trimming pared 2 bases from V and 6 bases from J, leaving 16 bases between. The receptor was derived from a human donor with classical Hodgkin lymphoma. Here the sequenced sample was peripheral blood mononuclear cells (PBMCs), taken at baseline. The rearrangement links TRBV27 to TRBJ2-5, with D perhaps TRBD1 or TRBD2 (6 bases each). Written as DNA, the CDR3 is TGTGCCAGCAGTTTAGACGCGGGGACACGAAAGACCCAGTACTTC. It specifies CASSLDAGTRKTQYF.